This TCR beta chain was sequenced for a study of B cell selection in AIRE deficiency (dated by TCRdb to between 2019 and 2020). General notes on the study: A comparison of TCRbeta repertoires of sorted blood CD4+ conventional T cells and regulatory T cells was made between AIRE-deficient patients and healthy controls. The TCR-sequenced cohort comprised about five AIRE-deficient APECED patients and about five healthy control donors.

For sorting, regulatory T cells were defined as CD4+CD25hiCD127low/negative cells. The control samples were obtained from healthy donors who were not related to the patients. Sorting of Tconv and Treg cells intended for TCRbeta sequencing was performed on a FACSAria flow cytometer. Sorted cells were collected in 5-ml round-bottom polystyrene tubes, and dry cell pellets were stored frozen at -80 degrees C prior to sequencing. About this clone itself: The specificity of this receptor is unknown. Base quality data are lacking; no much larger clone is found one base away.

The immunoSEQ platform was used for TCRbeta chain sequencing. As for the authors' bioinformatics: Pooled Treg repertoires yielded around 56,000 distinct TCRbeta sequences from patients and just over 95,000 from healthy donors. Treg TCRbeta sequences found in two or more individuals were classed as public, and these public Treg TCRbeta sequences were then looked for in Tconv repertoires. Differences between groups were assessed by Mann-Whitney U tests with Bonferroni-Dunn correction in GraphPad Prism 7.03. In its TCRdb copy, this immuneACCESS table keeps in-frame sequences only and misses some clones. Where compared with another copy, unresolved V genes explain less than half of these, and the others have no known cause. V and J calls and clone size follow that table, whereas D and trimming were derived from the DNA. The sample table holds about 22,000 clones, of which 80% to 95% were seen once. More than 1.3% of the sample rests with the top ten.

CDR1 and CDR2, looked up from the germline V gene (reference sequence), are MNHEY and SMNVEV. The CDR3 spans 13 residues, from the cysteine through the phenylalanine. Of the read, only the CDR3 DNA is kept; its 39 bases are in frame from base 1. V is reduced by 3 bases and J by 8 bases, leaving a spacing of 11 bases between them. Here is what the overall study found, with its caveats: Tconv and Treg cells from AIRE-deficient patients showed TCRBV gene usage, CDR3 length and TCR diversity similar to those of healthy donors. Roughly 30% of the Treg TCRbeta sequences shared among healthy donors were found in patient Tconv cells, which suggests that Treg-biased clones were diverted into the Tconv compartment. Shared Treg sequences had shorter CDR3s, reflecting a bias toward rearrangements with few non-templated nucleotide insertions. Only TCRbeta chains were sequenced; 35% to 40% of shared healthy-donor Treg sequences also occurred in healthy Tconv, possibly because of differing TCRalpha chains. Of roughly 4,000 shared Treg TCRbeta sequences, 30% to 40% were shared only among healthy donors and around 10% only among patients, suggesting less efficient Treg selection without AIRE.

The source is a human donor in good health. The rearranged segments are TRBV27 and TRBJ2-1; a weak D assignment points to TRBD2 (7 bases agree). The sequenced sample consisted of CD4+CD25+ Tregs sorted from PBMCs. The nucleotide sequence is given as TGTGCCAGCAGTTTCTACGGGGGGCATGAGCAGTTCTTC. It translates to CASSFYGGHEQFF.